Below are 22 T cell receptor beta chains sequenced from a single sample in a study of B cell selection in AIRE deficiency (dated by TCRdb to between 2018 and 2021). CD4+CD127+ cells were sorted as the conventional CD4 T cell population. Libraries were made using the immunoSEQ multiplex PCR assay. TCRdb took this table from immuneACCESS and kept in-frame rearrangements with V and J called. Such tables lack part of the clones; where checked against another copy, unresolved V genes explain under half of the gap, and the rest is unexplained. For this sample the table gives about 22,000 clones, of which about 96% were detected only once. The biggest ten clones account for around 0.17% of the sample. The sample was CD4+CD127+ conventional T cells sorted from PBMCs. The receptors stem from a human donor in good health.

V gene TRBV29-1 combines with J gene TRBJ1-2; D is perhaps TRBD1 (5 bases). CDR3 size: 16 residues. The ends were cut back, 1 base at V and 2 bases at J, with 17 bases in the middle. Germline CDR1 reads SQVTM; CDR2 reads ANQGSEA. The CDR3 DNA sequence: TGCAGCGTTGAAGGGGGCAGTCCGATTCCGAACTATGGCTACACCTTC. Translating it yields CSVEGGSPIPNYGYTF.

The chain has TRBV6-6 and TRBJ1-6, with TRBD1 matching 8 bases. The germline V gene has CDR1 MNHNY and CDR2 SVGAGI (reference sequence). With V trimmed by 6 bases and J by 8 bases, 6 bases remained unmatched. CDR3 length: 14 amino acids. The CDR3 DNA sequence: TGTGCCAGCAGGAGGACAGGGATAGATTCACCCCTCCACTTT. The encoded protein is CASRRTGIDSPLHF.

The rearrangement links TRBV11-2 to TRBJ2-1; TRBD2 might be the D (5 bases). Trimming left V 10 bases short and J 0 bases short, with 16 bases between. This CDR3 contains 15 residues. CDR1 and CDR2 from the germline V gene are SGHAT and FQNNGV. The CDR3 reads CANEAWRSSYNEQFF. The CDR3 coding sequence is TGTGCCAACGAAGCTTGGAGGAGCTCCTACAATGAGCAGTTCTTC.

The chain joins TRBV6-6 to TRBJ2-1; 9 bases are a match to TRBD1. Germline V lookup: CDR1 MNHNY, CDR2 SVGAGI (reference sequence). CDR3 length: 15 amino acids. The V segment lost 6 bases and the J segment 0 bases; nucleotides outside the gene matches: 3. The CDR3: CASRSTGGSYNEQFF. DNA of the CDR3: TGTGCCAGCAGATCGACAGGGGGCTCCTACAATGAGCAGTTCTTC.

V is TRBV10-1 and J is TRBJ2-5; D gene uncertain. In germline, CDR1 is WNHNN, CDR2 SYGVQD (reference sequence). Trimming shortened V by 5 bases and J by 4 bases, and 8 bases separated the two germline ends. CDR3 length equals 12 residues. The CDR3 DNA follows: TGCGCCAGCAGTCAGGACGGAGAGACCCAGTACTTC. This encodes CASSQDGETQYF.

This clone was recorded only once. V usage is TRBV14 and J usage is TRBJ2-1; the match to TRBD1 covers 8 bases. Germline CDR1 and CDR2: SGHDN and FVKESK. The CDR3 totals 18 residues. Losses at the gene ends were 0 bases for V and 4 bases for J; bases not matched to a gene: 11. CDR3 DNA: TGTGCCAGCAGCCAAGATTATCCACAGGGGGGACCTTACAATGAGCAGTTCTTC. Its protein is CASSQDYPQGGPYNEQFF.

This sequence joins TRBV5-1 and TRBJ2-5, with D perhaps matching TRBD2 (5 bases). Deletions cut 6 bases from V and 2 bases from J, with 11 bases between. CDR1 is SGHRS and CDR2 is YFSETQ in the germline V gene. This CDR3 has 13 amino acids. The CDR3, as DNA: TGCGCCAGCAACCGAGGGTCACAAGAGACCCAGTACTTC. It specifies CASNRGSQETQYF.

This clone was seen once. The chain couples TRBV11-2 to TRBJ2-1, with D tentatively TRBD2 (7 bases). The CDR3 has 15 residues. V gave up 3 bases and J gave up 2 bases, with 11 bases separating them. The germline CDR1 and CDR2 sequences are SGHAT and FQNNGV. The CDR3 DNA reads as TGTGCCAGCAGCTTCCGGGGGGCAACCTACAATGAGCAGTTCTTC. It translates to CASSFRGATYNEQFF.

This rearrangement joins TRBV5-1 to TRBJ2-1; TRBD1 matches at 9 bases. The CDR3 sequence is 15 residues long. Germline V lookup: CDR1 SGHRS, CDR2 YFSETQ. Trimming at V came to 0 bases and at J to 3 bases, leaving 1 base not matched to a gene. CDR3 sequence reads: CASSLEGQGYNEQFF. The CDR3 nucleotides are TGCGCCAGCAGCTTGGAGGGACAGGGCTACAATGAGCAGTTCTTC.

The chain links TRBV29-1 to TRBJ2-1; 9 bases align to TRBD1. Looked up from germline, CDR1 is SQVTM and CDR2 is ANQGSEA. V trimming: 4 bases; J trimming: 4 bases; junction bases outside the gene matches: 5. CDR3 length equals 14 residues. The CDR3 is CSVAGQGVYNEQFF. In nucleotides, the CDR3 is TGCAGCGTTGCGGGACAGGGTGTTTACAATGAGCAGTTCTTC.

This chain uses TRBV10-2 with TRBJ1-1; 8 bases align to TRBD1. V shed 6 bases, J shed 1 base, and the junction held 4 bases outside the gene matches. From germline, CDR1 is WSHSY and CDR2 SAAADI. The CDR3 extends over 14 amino acids. The CDR3 sequence is CASRNTGGNTEAFF. For the CDR3, the DNA is TGCGCCAGCAGGAACACAGGGGGGAACACTGAAGCTTTCTTT.

This clone was recorded only once. The V gene is TRBV5-1, the J gene TRBJ2-7; 8 positions agree with TRBD1. Trimming removed 2 bases from V and 7 bases from J; junction bases left unmatched: 8. This CDR3 region has 14 residues. CDR1 is SGHRS and CDR2 is YFSETQ in the germline V gene. CDR3 amino acids: CASSLRQGALEQYF. The DNA for the CDR3 is TGCGCCAGCAGCTTACGGCAGGGGGCGTTGGAGCAGTACTTC. Using reference TRBV5-1 and TRBJ2-7 for the parts outside the CDR3, the full variable domain is KAGVTQTPRYLIKTRGQQVTLSCSPISGHRSVSWYQQTPGQGLQFLFEYFSETQRNKGNFPGRFSGRQFSNSRSEMNVSTLELGDSALYLCASSLRQGALEQYFGPGTRLTVT.

This rearrangement joins TRBV30 to TRBJ2-3, with 10 bases lining up with TRBD1. The CDR3 sequence is 13 residues long. Germline CDR1 reads GTSNPN; CDR2 reads SVGIG (reference sequence). V trimming: 4 bases; J trimming: 4 bases; junction bases outside the gene matches: 2. The CDR3 loop is CAWIGQGADTQYF. In DNA form, the CDR3 reads TGTGCCTGGATAGGACAGGGGGCAGATACGCAGTATTTT.

This chain connects TRBV7-2 to TRBJ2-5; 14 bases agree with TRBD2. This CDR3 has 16 amino acids. Trimming cost V 5 bases and J 1 base; bases outside gene matches: 3. CDR1 is SGHTA, CDR2 FQGNSA, per germline. The CDR3 protein is CASSTGTSGGQETQYF. In DNA, the CDR3 is TGTGCCAGCAGCACCGGGACTAGCGGGGGCCAAGAGACCCAGTACTTC.

For the CDR3, the DNA is TGTGCCAGCAGCTCACACACCAGCGGGGGGGGTAATGAGCAGTTCTTC. It translates to CASSSHTSGGGNEQFF. J is TRBJ2-1 and V is TRBV11-3, with 10 bases aligning to TRBD2. Germline V gives CDR1 SGHNT, CDR2 YENEEA. There are 16 residues in the CDR3. V gave up 4 bases and J gave up 7 bases; unmatched junction bases: 10.

DNA of the CDR3: TGTGCCAGCTCAATAGGGAGGGACCAGTCACCCCTCCACTTT. It encodes CASSIGRDQSPLHF. The chain combines TRBV18 with TRBJ1-6; tentatively, D is TRBD1 (5 bases). Trimming took off 5 bases at V and 10 bases at J, with 15 bases between the two ends. This CDR3 has 14 amino acids. Germline CDR1 and CDR2: KGHSH and LQKENI.

The rearrangement uses TRBV5-8 and TRBJ1-4; perhaps TRBD1 as D (5 bases). The V gene lost 3 bases and the J gene lost 13 bases, with 10 bases spanning the gap. Germline V gene lookup returns CDR1 SGHTS and CDR2 YDEGEE. The CDR3 is 11 residues long. The CDR3 spells CASSSGIRLFF. The DNA of the CDR3 is TGTGCCAGCAGCTCAGGGATTCGACTGTTTTTT.

V gene TRBV15 combines with J gene TRBJ2-3; TRBD1 or TRBD2 may be the D gene (6 bases each). This CDR3 region has 16 residues. CDR1 and CDR2 from the germline V gene are LNHNV and YYDKDF (reference sequence). V was pared by 0 bases and J by 6 bases, with 16 bases between. The CDR3, as DNA: TGTGCCACCAGCAGAGATCAGGGGCGGGGCGGGGATACGCAGTATTTT. It encodes CATSRDQGRGGDTQYF.

This clone has only one observation. The V gene is TRBV14, the J gene TRBJ2-2; TRBD1 aligns across 8 bases. The CDR3 spans 17 residues. In germline, CDR1 is SGHDN, CDR2 FVKESK. With 1 base clipped from V and 3 bases from J, the junction kept 7 bases outside the gene matches. CDR3 sequence: CASSQAETGAYTGELFF. CDR3 in DNA: TGTGCCAGCAGCCAAGCTGAGACAGGGGCTTACACCGGGGAGCTGTTTTTT.

This chain uses TRBV19 with TRBJ2-1; 10 nucleotides line up with TRBD2. Germline V gives CDR1 LNHDA, CDR2 SQIVND (reference sequence). The CDR3 consists of 15 residues. Trimming at V came to 4 bases and at J to 6 bases, leaving 6 bases not matched to a gene. Here the CDR3 reads CASSTLAGGPNEQFF. The DNA for the CDR3 is TGTGCCAGTAGTACTTTAGCGGGGGGTCCCAATGAGCAGTTCTTC.

A few counts support this clone. The rearrangement uses TRBV27 and TRBJ2-2; the match to TRBD2 covers 11 bases. This CDR3 region has 16 residues. The germline V gene encodes CDR1 MNHEY and CDR2 SMNVEV (reference sequence). The ends lost 3 bases at V and 7 bases at J; junction bases unmatched: 7. The CDR3 DNA reads as TGTGCCAGCAGTTTCCGGACTAGCGGGTTGGGCGGGGAGCTGTTTTTT. Its translation is CASSFRTSGLGGELFF.

The chain is built from TRBV9 and TRBJ2-5; either TRBD1 or TRBD2 may fit D (5 bases each). In germline, CDR1 is SGDLS, CDR2 YYNGEE. The CDR3 has 17 amino acids. Trimming took 2 bases from V and 5 from J, leaving 22 bases between them. The CDR3 DNA sequence: TGTGCCAGCAGCGTGGGACCGGCCCACGGCTTTTACGAGACCCAGTACTTC. It translates to CASSVGPAHGFYETQYF.